This TCR beta chain was identified during a study of T cell clonotyping in hematopoietic cell transplantation. Study information: Cytoreduction preceded collection of pretransplant recipient samples. Regarding the study as a whole: At the given depth, recipient repertoires were over 95% de novo clonotypes. Graft donor and pretransplant recipient Inverse Simpson Index values predicted broader posttransplant TCR diversity.

Trimming removed 3 bases from V and 2 bases from J; junction bases left unmatched: 5. The CDR3 covers 16 residues. CDR1 and CDR2 (germline): MDHEN, SYDVKM. Documented time point: recipient sample about 28 days before transplant, after cytoreduction. The method was immunoSEQ multiplex PCR; TCRdb's version includes in-frame clones alone and lacks a portion of them. There are roughly 50,000 clones in the sample; around 86% occur only once, and 5.9% lies in the top ten. In its sample, this clone was seen a few times. Its antigen remains unidentified. This TCR derives from a man aged 60 to 75 with biphenotypic leukemia. Some clones in this sample may be carry-over from other donors' samples. Source: peripheral blood mononuclear cells, taken before stem cell transplant. V and J are TRBV28 and TRBJ2-3, with 10 bases identical to TRBD2. CDR3 sequence (DNA): TGTGCCAGCAGTTTTGGGACTAGCGCCCTCACAGATACGCAGTATTTT. It is translated as CASSFGTSALTDTQYF.